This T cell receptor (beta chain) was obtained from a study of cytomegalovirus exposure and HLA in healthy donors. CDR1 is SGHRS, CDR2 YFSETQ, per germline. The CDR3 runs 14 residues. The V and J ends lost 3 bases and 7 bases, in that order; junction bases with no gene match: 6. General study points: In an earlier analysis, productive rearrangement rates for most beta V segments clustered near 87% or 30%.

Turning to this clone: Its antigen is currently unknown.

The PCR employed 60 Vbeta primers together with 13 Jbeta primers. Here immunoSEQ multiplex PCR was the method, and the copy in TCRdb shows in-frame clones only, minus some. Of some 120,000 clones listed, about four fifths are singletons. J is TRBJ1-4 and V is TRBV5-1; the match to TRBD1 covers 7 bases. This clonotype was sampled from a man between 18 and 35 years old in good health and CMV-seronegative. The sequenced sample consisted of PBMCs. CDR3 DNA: TGCGCCAGCAGCTCTGGGACAGATCGTGAAAAACTGTTTTTT. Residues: CASSSGTDREKLFF. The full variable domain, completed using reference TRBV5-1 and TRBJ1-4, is KAGVTQTPRYLIKTRGQQVTLSCSPISGHRSVSWYQQTPGQGLQFLFEYFSETQRNKGNFPGRFSGRQFSNSRSEMNVSTLELGDSALYLCASSSGTDREKLFFGSGTQLSVL.